The 26 T cell receptor beta chains given below trace back to one sample, sequenced in a study of CD8+CD57+ T cells in acquired aplastic anemia. Patients sequenced had flow cytometry evidence of CD8+CD57+ cell expansion. Genomic DNA provided the template from which TCR beta VDJ and CDR3 profiles were obtained. TCRdb re-derived calls from the reads in MiXCR, one entry per CDR3 protein. The sample has just over 450,000 distinct CDR3 sequences, over 25% seen once. What was sequenced was sorted CD4+, CD8+, or CD8+CD57+ T cells (not recorded which) from PBMCs. All receptors come from a human donor with aplastic anemia.

V is TRBV6-1 and J is TRBJ1-2, with a possible D match to TRBD1 (5 bases). The CDR3 totals 13 residues. Per the germline V gene, CDR1 is MNHNS and CDR2 is SASEGT. The V gene lost 4 bases and the J gene lost 8 bases, with 14 bases spanning the gap. In DNA, the CDR3 is TGTGCCAGCAGTGGGTGGGGGTTAGAGGGCTACACCTTC. Its translation is CASSGWGLEGYTF.

Ten or more counts support this clonotype. The missing conserved phenylalanine or tryptophan at the end of this CDR3 makes a read error likely. The DNA is left out, because the CDR3 cannot be placed on it with certainty; the CDR3 is given as TCRdb lists it. This chain connects TRBV10-3 to TRBJ1-1; the listed D gene, TRBD1, was not tested against the DNA. From its first to its last residue, the CDR3 has 13 amino acids. Germline CDR1 ENHRY, CDR2 SYGVKD. CDR3 residues: CAISERTGTRSLI.

The rearrangement links TRBV20-1 to TRBJ1-2, with D perhaps TRBD1 (5 bases). Germline lookup yields CDR1 DFQATT and CDR2 SNEGSKA (reference sequence). The germline V and J ends were trimmed by 4 bases and 6 bases, with 18 bases remaining between them. This CDR3 comprises 14 residues. The CDR3 sequence is CSAKSPQGKHGYTF. The CDR3, as DNA: TGCAGTGCTAAAAGTCCTCAGGGAAAACATGGCTACACCTTC.

The CDR3 spells CASSWMGPGANVLTF. For the CDR3, the DNA is TGTGCCAGCAGCTGGATGGGGCCTGGGGCCAACGTCCTGACTTTC. This chain links TRBV7-3 with TRBJ2-6; D might be TRBD1 (5 bases). CDR1 is SGHTA, CDR2 FQGTGA, per germline. This CDR3 is built from 15 residues. Trimming pared 4 bases from V and 2 bases from J, leaving 9 bases between.

This clonotype occurred a few times. The chain links TRBV27 to TRBJ2-7; D is uncertain. The germline V gene has CDR1 MNHEY and CDR2 SMNVEV (reference sequence). Trimming took 6 bases from V and 3 from J, leaving 15 bases between them. The CDR3 sequence is 14 residues long. CDR3 sequence reads: CASSPRAPLYEQYF. In DNA form, the CDR3 reads TGTGCCAGCAGCCCCCGGGCCCCACTCTACGAGCAGTACTTC.

With regard to this clonotype: No conserved phenylalanine or tryptophan is present at the end of the CDR3, so a read error is the likely explanation. The rearrangement uses TRBV7-3 and TRBJ2-1; D is possibly TRBD1 (6 bases). V was clipped by 5 bases and J by 6 bases, with 14 bases between them. The CDR3 spans 14 residues. Germline assignment: CDR1 SGHTA and CDR2 FQGTGA. The CDR3 region has the DNA TGTGCCAGCAGCACGAACAGGGCCAGCAATGAGCAGTTCCTC. Amino acids: CASSTNRASNEQFL.

Comment on this clonotype: This may be a read error: a much more frequent sequence differs by one nucleotide. This chain links TRBV25-1 with TRBJ2-1; maybe TRBD1 (5 bases). Trimming left V 6 bases short and J 8 bases short, with 20 bases between. The germline V gene has CDR1 MGHDK and CDR2 SYGVNS. The CDR3 is made up of 15 amino acids. Here the CDR3 DNA reads TGTGCCAGCAGCCCCCCAAGCCGGCAGGGCGATGAGCAGTTCTTC. Translated, it gives CASSPPSRQGDEQFF.

This chain uses TRBV25-1 with TRBJ2-7; no firm D call. This CDR3 is 15 amino acids long. CDR1 is MGHDK, CDR2 SYGVNS, per germline. Trimming pared 5 bases from V and 1 base from J, leaving 15 bases between. This CDR3 reads CASSIANGRSYEQYF. The CDR3 DNA sequence: TGTGCCAGCAGTATAGCAAACGGACGGTCCTACGAGCAGTACTTC.

This chain uses TRBV6-5 with TRBJ2-5; 8 nucleotides align to TRBD2. The junction had 3 bases not matched to a gene; V was cut back by 2 bases and J by 4 bases. The CDR3 covers 14 residues. The germline V gene encodes CDR1 MNHEY and CDR2 SVGAGI. In DNA, the CDR3 is TGTGCCAGCAGTTACGACGGGGGGGCAGAGACCCAGTACTTC. Its protein product is CASSYDGGAETQYF.

This clonotype has at least ten counts. The CDR3 region has the DNA TGCAGTGCTAGAGGGGACAGCTACAATGAGCAGTTCTTC. Encoded protein: CSARGDSYNEQFF. This chain joins TRBV20-1 and TRBJ2-1, with 7 positions matching TRBD1. Germline V gene data show CDR1 as DFQATT and CDR2 as SNEGSKA (reference sequence). V lost 1 base to trimming and J lost 3 bases; unmatched junction nucleotides: 0. The CDR3 has 13 residues.

This rearrangement joins TRBV14 to TRBJ2-1; D is uncertain. The CDR3 runs to 11 residues. V was pared by 4 bases and J by 10 bases, with 8 bases between. From germline, CDR1 is SGHDN and CDR2 FVKESK. The CDR3 protein is CASSLKWEQFF. CDR3 DNA: TGTGCCAGCAGCCTTAAGTGGGAGCAGTTCTTC. The variable domain in full, completed from reference TRBV14 and TRBJ2-1, reads EAGVTQFPSHSVIEKGQTVTLRCDPISGHDNLYWYRRVMGKEIKFLLHFVKESKQDESGMPNNRFLAERTGGTYSTLKVQPAELEDSGVYFCASSLKWEQFFGPGTRLTVL.

The rearrangement uses TRBV7-2 and TRBJ2-7; the D is unclear. The CDR3 spans 12 residues. Germline CDR1 SGHTA, CDR2 FQGNSA. The V and J ends lost 3 bases and 6 bases respectively, with 9 bases between them. CDR3 in DNA: TGTGCCAGCAGCTTGAATAGTGGCGAGCAGTACTTC. Protein sequence: CASSLNSGEQYF.

This clonotype was recorded many times. V gene TRBV29-1 combines with J gene TRBJ1-1, with TRBD1 as a possible D gene (5 bases). V lost 8 bases, J lost 3 bases, and 13 bases lay in between. Germline CDR1 is SQVTM and CDR2 is ANQGSEA. The CDR3 runs to 12 residues. In DNA form, the CDR3 reads TGCAGCACCACGAGGGACGACACTGAAGCTTTCTTT. This codes for CSTTRDDTEAFF.

In this sample, this clonotype turned up a few times. J is TRBJ2-7 and V is TRBV2, with no clear D. The CDR3 has 12 residues. Trimming removed 2 bases from V and 13 bases from J, with 15 bases in between. In germline, CDR1 is SNHLY, CDR2 FYNNEI. The CDR3 region has the DNA TGTGCCAGCAGTGAAACATCCCCTCTAGGATACTTC. This codes for CASSETSPLGYF.

This clonotype was detected a few times. The CDR3 nucleotides are TGTGCCAGCAGTTCAGTTCTTCGAGGGACCTACGAGCAGTACTTC. Translation: CASSSVLRGTYEQYF. This chain connects TRBV12-3 or TRBV12-4 to TRBJ2-7; tentatively, D is TRBD2 (5 bases). V shed 4 bases and J shed 2 bases, with 15 bases lying between them. The CDR3 has 15 residues.

The chain couples TRBV2 to TRBJ1-2; a possible D gene is TRBD1 (5 bases). V was clipped by 3 bases and J by 2 bases, with 13 bases between them. This CDR3 spans 15 amino acids. Germline V CDR1 and CDR2: SNHLY, FYNNEI. CDR3 amino acids: CASSDSQTANYGYTF. The DNA of the CDR3 is TGTGCCAGCAGTGACTCCCAGACAGCCAACTATGGCTACACCTTC.

The CDR3 is CASSLEGAASYGYTF. The CDR3 DNA follows: TGCGCCAGCAGCTTGGAAGGGGCCGCTTCCTATGGCTACACCTTC. The J gene is TRBJ1-2, the V gene TRBV5-1; perhaps TRBD1 as D (5 bases). Trimming pared 0 bases from V and 4 bases from J, leaving 13 bases between. Germline V lookup: CDR1 SGHRS, CDR2 YFSETQ. This CDR3 has 15 residues.

This clonotype was counted at least ten times. This chain connects TRBV15 to TRBJ1-3; D is perhaps TRBD1 (6 bases). V lost 0 bases and J 2 bases, leaving 11 bases between the germline ends. Germline V CDR1 and CDR2: LNHNV, YYDKDF (reference sequence). The CDR3 is 16 amino acids. The DNA of the CDR3 is TGTGCCACCAGCAGAGATCCGGGGGGGCCTGGAAACACCATATATTTT. This encodes CATSRDPGGPGNTIYF.

The gene calls are TRBV18 and TRBJ1-3; a possible D gene is TRBD1 (6 bases). This CDR3 has 16 amino acids. Per germline, CDR1 KGHSH and CDR2 LQKENI. V was shortened by 3 bases and J by 2 bases, with 14 bases between the two germline ends. CDR3 protein: CASSPTDSSPGNTIYF. In DNA form, the CDR3 reads TGTGCCAGCTCACCTACGGACAGTTCACCTGGAAACACCATATATTTT.

The chain links TRBV11-2 to TRBJ1-2; D might be TRBD1 (5 bases). The CDR3 has 16 residues. Germline V gives CDR1 SGHAT, CDR2 FQNNGV. V lost 0 bases and J 7 bases, leaving 18 bases between the germline ends. The CDR3 reads CASSLEGTVGGFGYTF. The CDR3 DNA sequence: TGTGCCAGCAGCTTAGAGGGGACTGTTGGAGGCTTTGGCTACACCTTC.

This clonotype was recorded a few times. The V gene is TRBV5-1, the J gene TRBJ1-2; 7 bases agree with TRBD1. This CDR3 contains 14 residues. Germline V lookup: CDR1 SGHRS, CDR2 YFSETQ. V lost 4 bases to trimming and J lost 7 bases; unmatched junction nucleotides: 10. The CDR3 is CASSHTGDLFGYTF. The CDR3 DNA is TGCGCCAGCAGCCATACAGGGGATCTTTTTGGCTACACCTTC.

The rearrangement joins TRBV5-6 to TRBJ1-1, with D possibly TRBD1 on 5 matching bases. The V gene lost 3 bases and the J gene lost 0 bases, with 15 bases spanning the gap. Per germline, CDR1 SGHDT and CDR2 YYEEEE. The length of the CDR3 is 16 residues. CDR3 in amino acids: CASSSGLGQLNTEAFF. The CDR3 nucleotides are TGTGCCAGCAGCTCCGGACTAGGACAACTGAACACTGAAGCTTTCTTT.

This clonotype has more than one count but fewer than ten. The rearrangement joins TRBV2 to TRBJ1-2; TRBD1 matches at 9 bases. Germline loops: CDR1 SNHLY, CDR2 FYNNEI. The CDR3 spans 13 residues. Unmatched junction bases numbered 3, after V lost 5 bases and J lost 5 bases. CDR3 sequence: CASSTGQGYGYTF. CDR3 nucleotide sequence: TGTGCCAGCAGTACGGGACAGGGTTATGGCTACACCTTC. The entire variable domain, with the rest obtained from reference TRBV2 and TRBJ1-2, is as follows: EPEVTQTPSHQVTQMGQEVILRCVPISNHLYFYWYRQILGQKVEFLVSFYNNEISEKSEIFDDQFSVERPDGSNFTLKIRSTKLEDSAMYFCASSTGQGYGYTFGSGTRLTVV.

The rearrangement joins TRBV15 to TRBJ2-4, with a weak D call TRBD1 (6 bases). The CDR3 runs to 15 residues. Germline values: CDR1 LNHNV, CDR2 YYDKDF (reference sequence). Deletions cut 3 bases from V and 3 bases from J, with 12 bases between. CDR3 sequence (DNA): TGTGCCACCAGCAGGACAGGCAAAAACAAAAACATTCAGTACTTC. Protein product: CATSRTGKNKNIQYF.

The CDR3 sequence: CAWGWEFGYTF. The CDR3 region has the DNA TGTGCCTGGGGGTGGGAGTTTGGCTACACCTTC. The V and J genes are TRBV30 and TRBJ1-2; D unclear. Germline V lookup: CDR1 GTSNPN, CDR2 SVGIG (reference sequence). Trimming pared 5 bases from V and 7 bases from J, leaving 11 bases between. This CDR3 is built from 11 residues.

This clonotype was recorded a few times. The rearrangement joins TRBV6-2 or TRBV6-3 to TRBJ1-5, with a possible D match to TRBD1 (6 bases). Trimming took 0 bases from V and 0 from J, leaving 15 bases between them. CDR3 length: 18 residues. Germline CDR1 MNHEY, CDR2 SVGEGT. Written as DNA, the CDR3 is TGTGCCAGCAGTTACTCGACAGGCCGTGTCTATAGCAATCAGCCCCAGCATTTT. It specifies CASSYSTGRVYSNQPQHF.